The rows below give T cell receptor beta chains drawn from one sample of a study of T cell changes during pregnancy in multiple sclerosis. This table comes from immunoSEQ multiplex PCR, and its TCRdb copy is limited to in-frame clones, with some not included. This table holds under 45,000 clones, approximately 90% found once. Sequencing was performed on CD4+ T cells from peripheral blood mononuclear cells, taken in the first trimester of pregnancy. These receptors were taken from a female donor with multiple sclerosis, enrolled in a pregnancy study. Each CDR3 is given with its conserved first and last residue. The order of the fields is V gene, J gene, clone size, D gene, CDR3 protein. The D gene is left open where the match is weak. Rows may omit the clone size; those that give it use once, few, many or a size class.

TRBV5-1,TRBJ2-5,-,TRBD2,CASSLLGTSGTKETQYF
TRBV5-4,TRBJ2-1,once,TRBD2,CASSLGLAVPIYNEQFF
TRBV28,TRBJ1-2,-,-,CASRSRQVGGYTF
TRBV7-2,TRBJ2-1,-,TRBD2,CASSPLAGVGNEQFF
TRBV11-2,TRBJ2-1,-,-,CASSLKAGYNEQFF
TRBV11-3,TRBJ2-1,-,TRBD2,CASSLGLAGYNEQFF
TRBV18,TRBJ2-1,-,TRBD2,CASSGLAGVYNEQFF
TRBV5-8,TRBJ1-1,-,-,CASSLRPGENTEAFF
TRBV9,TRBJ1-1,-,-,CASSVRVEGTEAFF
TRBV20-1,TRBJ2-5,-,-,CSPSGEETQYF
TRBV5-6,TRBJ1-1,-,TRBD1,CASSPFDRGLAEAFF
TRBV28,TRBJ2-7,-,-,CASSPGVGQGARGSGSPPWEQYF
TRBV5-6,TRBJ2-7,-,-,CASSSRGTAAYEQYF
TRBV27,TRBJ1-1,-,-,CASSPFGATEAFF
TRBV15,TRBJ1-2,-,TRBD1,CATSRVEAGGAYGYTF
TRBV19,TRBJ2-3,-,TRBD1,CASRITGGGNTDTQYF
TRBV27,TRBJ2-1,-,TRBD1,CASSVIGQGGGDEQFF
TRBV28,TRBJ2-7,-,TRBD1,CASRKETGAKIYEQYF
TRBV7-6,TRBJ2-3,once,TRBD2,CASSLGTSGTDTQYF
TRBV28,TRBJ2-1,-,TRBD2,CASRGLGTNSYNEQFF
TRBV5-4,TRBJ2-1,-,TRBD2,CASSLGGTRDEQFF
TRBV19,TRBJ1-5,-,TRBD1,CASSLQGKGNQPQHF
TRBV28,TRBJ2-5,once,-,CASSFGSGETQYF
TRBV2,TRBJ1-4,-,TRBD1,CASGGQGARNEKLFF
TRBV28,TRBJ1-2,-,-,CASSSDRYYGYTF
TRBV19,TRBJ2-2,-,TRBD2,CASSIGMAGGHAGELFF
TRBV6-1,TRBJ2-7,once,TRBD1,CASSAPGQSYEQYF
TRBV7-2,TRBJ1-2,-,-,CASSLQYGYTF
TRBV5-1,TRBJ2-2,-,-,CASSLASVGGELFF
TRBV6-1,TRBJ2-3,-,-,CASSEVGGQADTQYF
TRBV6-6,TRBJ2-2,-,-,CASSYSKGAGELFF
TRBV6-1,TRBJ2-7,-,TRBD2,CASSEDSAGGYEQYF
TRBV5-5,TRBJ1-5,-,-,CASSLEVRDLIVQPQHF
TRBV5-1,TRBJ1-3,-,-,CASSLAAGQGNTIYF
TRBV19,TRBJ2-3,-,TRBD2,CASSKGLAASLSTDTQYF
TRBV2,TRBJ2-3,-,-,CASSGDGTSTDTQYF
TRBV7-2,TRBJ1-3,-,-,CASSRDSSSGNTIYF
TRBV12-2,TRBJ2-7,-,-,CASRSGGPSYEQYF
TRBV5-1,TRBJ2-1,-,TRBD1,CASSRTGGAIGSYNEQFF
TRBV6-5,TRBJ1-1,few,-,CASSQIGHLNTEAFF
TRBV5-5,TRBJ2-1,-,TRBD2,CASSLVGLAGAEQFF
TRBV6-4,TRBJ2-3,-,-,CASSEGGLTDTQYF
TRBV10-2,TRBJ2-7,-,-,CASSAGVYEQYF
TRBV18,TRBJ2-1,-,TRBD2,CASSPTSGGYNEQFF
TRBV5-1,TRBJ2-1,-,-,CASSLDSRRNEQFF